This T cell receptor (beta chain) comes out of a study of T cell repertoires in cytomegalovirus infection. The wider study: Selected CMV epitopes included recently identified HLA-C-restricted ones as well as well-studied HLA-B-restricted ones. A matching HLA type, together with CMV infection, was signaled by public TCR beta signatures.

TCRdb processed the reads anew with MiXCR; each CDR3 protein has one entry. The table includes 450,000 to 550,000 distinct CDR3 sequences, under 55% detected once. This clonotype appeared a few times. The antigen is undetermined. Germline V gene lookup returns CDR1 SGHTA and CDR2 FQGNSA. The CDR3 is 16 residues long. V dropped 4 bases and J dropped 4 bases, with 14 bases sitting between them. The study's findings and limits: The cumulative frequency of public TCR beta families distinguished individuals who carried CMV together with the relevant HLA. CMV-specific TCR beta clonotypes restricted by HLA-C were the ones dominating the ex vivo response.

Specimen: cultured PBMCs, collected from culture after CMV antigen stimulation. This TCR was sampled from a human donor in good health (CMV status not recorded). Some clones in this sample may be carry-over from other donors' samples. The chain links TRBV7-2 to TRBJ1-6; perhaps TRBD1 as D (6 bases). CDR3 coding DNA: TGTGCCAGCAGCTCCCGAGGGGGGCCGTATAATTCACCCCTCCACTTT. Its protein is CASSSRGGPYNSPLHF.